This T cell receptor (beta chain) originates from a study of blood T cell repertoires in COVID-19. Study-wide context: The United States, Italy and Spain provided the acute and convalescent COVID-19 samples.

Only one count was recorded for this clone. Original handling: By means of reference gene primer amplification, nucleated cell counts were estimated. Sequencing used immunoSEQ multiplex PCR; TCRdb keeps in-frame clones, though not all of them. V, J and clone size are taken as reported in that table, and D and trimming were inferred from the DNA itself. The sample has 130,000 or so clones, around 89% seen once. Material: peripheral blood. The receptor was derived from a human donor in a cohort sampled during active COVID-19.

In DNA, the CDR3 is TGTGCCAGCAGCTTAGCCCCAGGGCTTTCCTCTGGAAACACCATATATTTT. It codes for CASSLAPGLSSGNTIYF. V usage is TRBV7-6 and J usage is TRBJ1-3; tentative D call: TRBD1 (5 bases). V shed 0 bases and J shed 0 bases, with 12 bases lying between them. CDR1 is SGHVS and CDR2 is FNYEAQ in the germline V gene. This CDR3 is built from 17 residues.